This T cell receptor (beta chain) comes out of a study of T-cell memory formation after mild COVID-19. TCRdb re-called the 5' RACE reads through MiXCR, storing one row per CDR3 protein. The data hold some 410,000 distinct CDR3 sequences, with about a quarter observed a single time. Overall study findings and caveats: There was a balanced CD4/CD8 profile in clones contracting day 15 to 85, and later expanders leaned CD4+. Some responding clones appeared in pre-infection memory, suggesting cross-reactive memory joined.

This clonotype was detected only a few times. Its target is not known. CDR3 size: 14 residues. CDR1 is MNHEY and CDR2 is SVGAGI in the germline V gene. The ends lost 6 bases at V and 10 bases at J; junction bases unmatched: 11. This sequence originates from an adult woman who had mild COVID-19 (a few samples of this study predate the infection). Cell type and time point are not known. The chain combines TRBV6-5 with TRBJ2-4; 8 bases map to TRBD2. Sequencing was performed on PBMCs or a T cell subset sorted from them (not recorded which). The CDR3 DNA is TGTGCCAGCAGCATAGGGTCCCCGGGGGGGATTCAGTACTTC. It is translated as CASSIGSPGGIQYF.